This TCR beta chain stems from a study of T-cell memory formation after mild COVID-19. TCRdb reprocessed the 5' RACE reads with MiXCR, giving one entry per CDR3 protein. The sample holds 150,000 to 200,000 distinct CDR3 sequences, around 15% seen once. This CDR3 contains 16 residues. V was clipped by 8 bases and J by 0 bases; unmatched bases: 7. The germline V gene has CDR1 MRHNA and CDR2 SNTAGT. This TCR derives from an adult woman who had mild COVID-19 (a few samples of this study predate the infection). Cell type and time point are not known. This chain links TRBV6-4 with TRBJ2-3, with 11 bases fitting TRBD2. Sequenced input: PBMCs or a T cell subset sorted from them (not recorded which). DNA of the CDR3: TGTGCCAGCGCCGGGACTAGCGGCCAAAGCACAGATACGCAGTATTTT. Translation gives CASAGTSGQSTDTQYF.